Listed below are T cell receptor beta chains from one sample, sequenced in a study of blood T cell repertoires in COVID-19. Using immunoSEQ multiplex PCR, the repertoire was profiled, and TCRdb retains in-frame clones only, with some absent. The top ten hold about 5% of the sample, which has under 150,000 clones, over 75% seen once. The specimen was peripheral blood. Every receptor here comes from a woman between 50 and 59 years old with acute or convalescent COVID-19. The CDR3 runs from the conserved cysteine through the conserved F or W. Fields, in order: clone size, D gene, V gene, J gene, CDR3 protein, CDR3 DNA. A D gene is named only where the DNA matches it firmly. Clone sizes are given selectively: once, few, many, or a class where the clone is expanded.

>-|TRBD1|TRBV27|TRBJ2-7
CASSLTGTGRYEQYF
TGTGCCAGCAGTTTGACCGGGACAGGGAGATACGAGCAGTACTTC
>-|-|TRBV7-2|TRBJ1-4
CASSPAGLGEKLFF
TGTGCCAGCAGCCCGGCAGGGCTTGGTGAAAAACTGTTTTTT
>-|-|TRBV10-3|TRBJ1-1
CAISESGSGAEAFF
TGTGCCATCAGTGAGTCGGGCTCAGGGGCCGAAGCTTTCTTT
>-|-|TRBV3-1/TRBV3-2|TRBJ1-5
CASSQDRGQPQHF
TGTGCCAGCAGCCAAGATCGAGGGCAGCCCCAGCATTTT
>-|-|TRBV6-5|TRBJ2-3
CASSYGRDTQYF
TGTGCCAGCAGTTACGGGAGGGATACGCAGTATTTT
>-|TRBD1|TRBV27|TRBJ1-1
CASSPRTGKRTEAFF
TGTGCCAGCAGTCCCCGGACAGGGAAGAGGACTGAAGCTTTCTTT
>-|TRBD1|TRBV3-1/TRBV3-2|TRBJ1-1
CASSLHRGDTEAFF
TGTGCCAGCAGCCTTCACAGGGGGGACACTGAAGCTTTCTTT
>-|TRBD2|TRBV7-3|TRBJ2-2
CASSLNQRGNGELFF
TGTGCCAGCAGCTTAAACCAGCGGGGAAACGGGGAGCTGTTTTTT
>-|TRBD1|TRBV7-9|TRBJ2-1
CASSRQGNEQFF
TGTGCCAGCAGCCGACAGGGTAATGAGCAGTTCTTC
>-|-|TRBV4-3|TRBJ1-5
CASSQDHQHF
TGCGCCAGCAGCCAAGATCACCAGCATTTT
>-|TRBD1|TRBV12-3/TRBV12-4|TRBJ1-6
CASRYRGESPLHF
TGTGCCAGCAGGTACAGGGGGGAATCACCCCTCCACTTT
>-|-|TRBV9|TRBJ2-1
CASSVLSHEQFF
TGTGCCAGCAGCGTACTGTCCCATGAGCAGTTCTTC
>few|-|TRBV15|TRBJ2-3
CATSRDNGDTQYF
TGTGCCACCAGCAGAGATAACGGAGATACGCAGTATTTT
>-|-|TRBV28|TRBJ2-7
CASLSLGHYEQYF
TGTGCCAGCCTGTCTTTGGGACACTACGAGCAGTACTTC
>-|TRBD1|TRBV6-6|TRBJ1-5
CASSYRQGADQPQHF
TGTGCCAGCAGTTACCGGCAGGGGGCCGATCAGCCCCAGCATTTT
>-|TRBD1|TRBV6-2/TRBV6-3|TRBJ2-1
CASSYWGQGTYNEQFF
TGTGCCAGCAGTTATTGGGGACAGGGGACCTACAATGAGCAGTTCTTC
>-|-|TRBV27|TRBJ1-4
CASSSPLEGKLFF
TGTGCCAGCAGTTCCCCGCTGGAGGGGAAACTGTTTTTT
>many|TRBD1|TRBV19|TRBJ2-1
CASSGTGERVQFF
TGTGCCAGTAGTGGGACAGGGGAACGGGTCCAGTTCTTC
>-|-|TRBV16|TRBJ1-4
CASANSATNEKLFF
TGTGCCAGCGCCAACAGTGCAACTAATGAAAAACTGTTTTTT
>few|TRBD2|TRBV12-3/TRBV12-4|TRBJ2-7
CASSSGLAGEQYF
TGTGCCAGCAGCTCGGGACTAGCGGGGGAGCAGTACTTC
>-|TRBD1|TRBV7-9|TRBJ2-7
CASSPTQGTGSYEQYF
TGTGCCAGCAGCCCAACCCAGGGGACAGGCTCCTACGAGCAGTACTTC
>-|-|TRBV6-6|TRBJ1-1
CASSRTASDGRGGTEAFF
TGTGCCAGCAGCCGAACCGCATCGGACGGGCGGGGCGGGACTGAAGCTTTCTTT
>-|-|TRBV11-3|TRBJ2-1
CASSLYRVHEQFF
TGTGCCAGCAGCCTATACAGGGTCCATGAGCAGTTCTTC
>-|TRBD1|TRBV6-4|TRBJ2-1
CASSGQGMSYNEQFF
TGTGCCAGCAGCGGACAGGGTATGTCCTACAATGAGCAGTTCTTC
>-|-|TRBV6-2/TRBV6-3|TRBJ1-5
CASSYGGVGNQPQHF
TGTGCCAGCAGTTACGGGGGGGTCGGGAATCAGCCCCAGCATTTT
>-|-|TRBV4-3|TRBJ1-2
CASSQDRGERGYTF
TGCGCCAGCAGCCAAGACAGGGGAGAGAGGGGCTACACCTTC
>few|TRBD2|TRBV19|TRBJ2-1
CASSMGRGVNEQFF
TGTGCCAGTAGTATGGGGCGGGGGGTCAATGAGCAGTTCTTC
>-|-|TRBV6-5|TRBJ1-5
CASRPRRGGNQPQHF
TGTGCCAGCAGACCAAGAAGGGGGGGAAATCAGCCCCAGCATTTT
>-|-|TRBV5-6|TRBJ1-1
CASSLGSKWAFF
TGTGCCAGCAGCTTGGGGAGTAAATGGGCTTTCTTT
>-|TRBD1|TRBV3-1/TRBV3-2|TRBJ1-5
CASSPTGVEGISNQPQHF
TGTGCCAGCAGCCCGACAGGGGTTGAAGGAATTAGCAATCAGCCCCAGCATTTT
>-|TRBD2|TRBV2|TRBJ2-3
CASSLAGRTDTQYF
TGTGCCAGCAGCCTAGCGGGACGCACAGATACGCAGTATTTT
>-|TRBD2|TRBV2|TRBJ2-1
CASGTRLEQQFF
TGTGCCAGCGGGACTAGGCTGGAGCAGCAGTTCTTC
>-|TRBD1|TRBV7-3|TRBJ2-1
CASSPGQGHNEQFF
TGTGCCAGCAGTCCGGGACAGGGGCACAATGAGCAGTTCTTC
>-|-|TRBV4-3|TRBJ1-6
CASSQEGAGGSPLHF
TGCGCCAGCAGCCAAGAGGGGGCGGGTGGGTCACCCCTCCACTTT
>-|-|TRBV4-2|TRBJ1-3
CASSQTEDSGNTIYF
TGTGCCAGCAGCCAAACCGAGGACTCTGGAAACACCATATATTTT
>-|-|TRBV2|TRBJ1-3
CASSTQQSSGNTIYF
TGTGCCAGCAGCACCCAACAGAGCTCTGGAAACACCATATATTTT
>-|-|TRBV6-5|TRBJ2-2
CASRPTVAGELFF
TGTGCCAGCAGGCCCACAGTAGCCGGGGAGCTGTTTTTT
>few|-|TRBV11-3|TRBJ2-7
CASTLGPGGEQYF
TGTGCCAGCACCCTCGGCCCTGGCGGCGAGCAGTACTTC